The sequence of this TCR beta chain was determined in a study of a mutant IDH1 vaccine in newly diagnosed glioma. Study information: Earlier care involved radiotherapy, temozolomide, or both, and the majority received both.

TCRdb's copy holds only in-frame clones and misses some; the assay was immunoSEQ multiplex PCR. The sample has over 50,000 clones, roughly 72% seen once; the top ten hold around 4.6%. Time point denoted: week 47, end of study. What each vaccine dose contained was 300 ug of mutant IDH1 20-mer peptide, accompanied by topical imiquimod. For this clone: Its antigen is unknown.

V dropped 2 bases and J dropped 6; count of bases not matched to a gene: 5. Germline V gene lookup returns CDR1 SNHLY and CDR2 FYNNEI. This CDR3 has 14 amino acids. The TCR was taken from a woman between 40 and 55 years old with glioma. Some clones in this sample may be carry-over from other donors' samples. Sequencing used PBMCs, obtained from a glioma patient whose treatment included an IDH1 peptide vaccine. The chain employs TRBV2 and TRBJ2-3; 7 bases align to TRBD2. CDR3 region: CASSERWGGDTQYF. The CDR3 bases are TGTGCCAGCAGTGAAAGGTGGGGGGGTGATACGCAGTATTTT.